This TCR beta chain was identified in a study of metastatic and nonmetastatic thyroid tumors. Across the whole study: Malignant thyroid and benign thyroid patients provided blood and tumor or nodule tissue whose repertoires were compared. General study findings and limits: In blood and tumor, TCR beta diversity was reportedly significantly higher in malignant thyroid tumors than in benign nodules.

This clone was observed a few times. Its antigen is undetermined. Other DNA sequences from this sample encode an identical CDR3 as well. All patients were treatment-naive before thyroid surgery. Germline V gene sequence: CDR1 SGDLS, CDR2 YYNGEE. The CDR3 loop spans 19 amino acids. Trimming took 0 bases from V and 0 from J, leaving 18 bases between them. Original data processing: The study built a papillary thyroid cancer distant-metastasis classifier from CDR3 differences across clinicopathological groups. MiXCR reprocessed the PCR reads for TCRdb. What appears here as the V and J calls and clone size reflects TCRdb's work, not the paper's. The table includes roughly 30,000 clones, about 3.9% detected once.

V and J are TRBV9 and TRBJ2-2; D gene unclear. The clonotype was recovered from a male donor with papillary thyroid cancer or a benign thyroid nodule (not recorded which). Some clones in this sample may be carry-over from other donors' samples. The sample comprised blood. This chain's CDR3 is CASSVAGVRLGPNTGELFF. CDR3 nucleotide sequence: TGTGCCAGCAGCGTAGCTGGGGTACGTCTAGGGCCGAACACCGGGGAGCTGTTTTTT.